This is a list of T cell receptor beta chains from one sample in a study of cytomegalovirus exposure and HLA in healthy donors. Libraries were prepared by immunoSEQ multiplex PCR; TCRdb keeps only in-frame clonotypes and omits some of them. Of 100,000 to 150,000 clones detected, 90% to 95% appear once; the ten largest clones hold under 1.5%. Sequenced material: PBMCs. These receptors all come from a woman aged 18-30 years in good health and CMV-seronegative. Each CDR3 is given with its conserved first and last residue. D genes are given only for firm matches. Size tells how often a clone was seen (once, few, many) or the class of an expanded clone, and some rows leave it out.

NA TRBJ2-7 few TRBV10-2 CASSGSRGNYEQYF TGCGCCAGCAGTGGGAGCAGGGGCAACTACGAGCAGTACTTC
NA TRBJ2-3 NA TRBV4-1 CASSQVLAADTQYF TGCGCCAGCAGCCAAGTATTAGCTGCAGATACGCAGTATTTT
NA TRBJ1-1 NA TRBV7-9 CASSKGETEAFF TGTGCCAGCAGCAAGGGGGAGACTGAAGCTTTCTTT
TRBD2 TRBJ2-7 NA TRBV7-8 CASTPHGLAIPYEQYF TGTGCCAGCACACCTCACGGACTAGCGATACCCTACGAGCAGTACTTC
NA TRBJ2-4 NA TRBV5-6 CASSKLWDMIAKNIQYF TGTGCCAGCAGCAAATTGTGGGACATGATAGCCAAAAACATTCAGTACTTC
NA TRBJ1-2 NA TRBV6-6 CASSLDRKNGYTF TGTGCCAGCAGTCTAGACAGGAAGAATGGCTACACCTTC
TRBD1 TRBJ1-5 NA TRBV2 CASRGQGGLDQPQHF TGTGCCAGCAGGGGGCAGGGGGGCTTGGATCAGCCCCAGCATTTT
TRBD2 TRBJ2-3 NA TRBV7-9 CASRREASGDNTDTQYF TGTGCCAGCAGGCGAGAGGCTAGCGGGGATAACACAGATACGCAGTATTTT
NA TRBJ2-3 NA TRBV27 CASSLFPLGGASTDTQYF TGTGCCAGCAGTTTATTTCCCCTGGGCGGGGCTAGCACAGATACGCAGTATTTT
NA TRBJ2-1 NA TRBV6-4 CASGTGAHEQFF TGTGCCAGCGGGACTGGGGCCCATGAGCAGTTCTTC
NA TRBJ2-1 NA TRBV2 CASSEGETRNEQFF TGTGCCAGCAGTGAAGGGGAGACGAGGAATGAGCAGTTCTTC
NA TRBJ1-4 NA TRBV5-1 CASSFGGAGSEKLFF TGCGCCAGCAGCTTTGGCGGGGCGGGGAGTGAAAAACTGTTTTTT
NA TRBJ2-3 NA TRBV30 CAWREAPSTDTQYF TGTGCCTGGCGCGAGGCACCCAGCACAGATACGCAGTATTTT
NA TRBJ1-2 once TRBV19 CASIRGTWGYTF TGTGCCAGTATCCGCGGGACCTGGGGCTACACCTTC
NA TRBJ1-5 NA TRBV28 CASSLLEGSGQPQHF TGTGCCAGCAGTTTGTTGGAGGGGAGCGGTCAGCCCCAGCATTTT
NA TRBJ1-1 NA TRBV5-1 CASSSNPGGTEAFF TGCGCCAGCAGCTCAAACCCTGGAGGCACTGAAGCTTTCTTT
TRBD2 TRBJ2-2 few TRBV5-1 CASGVAGEPEELFF TGCGCCAGCGGAGTAGCGGGAGAGCCCGAGGAGCTGTTTTTT
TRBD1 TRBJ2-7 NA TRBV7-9 CASSLVMGTGAFEQYF TGTGCCAGCAGCTTAGTTATGGGTACAGGGGCTTTCGAGCAGTACTTC
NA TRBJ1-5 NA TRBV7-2 CASSSRGGVQPQHF TGTGCCAGCAGCTCCAGAGGGGGGGTCCAGCCCCAGCATTTT
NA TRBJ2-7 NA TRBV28 CASMRDADYEQYF TGTGCCAGCATGCGGGACGCTGACTACGAGCAGTACTTC
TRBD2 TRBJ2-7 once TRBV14 CASSPLPAGGPGEQYF TGTGCCAGCAGCCCACTTCCCGCGGGAGGGCCGGGCGAGCAGTACTTC
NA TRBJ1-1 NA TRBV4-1 CASSHNIGSPEAFF TGCGCCAGCAGCCATAATATAGGGAGTCCTGAAGCTTTCTTT
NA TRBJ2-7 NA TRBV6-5 CASSYGTSSGEQYF TGTGCCAGCAGTTACGGAACTAGTTCAGGCGAGCAGTACTTC
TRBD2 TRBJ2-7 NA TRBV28 CASSLAGVTPYYEQYF TGTGCCAGCAGTTTAGCGGGAGTGACCCCTTACTACGAGCAGTACTTC
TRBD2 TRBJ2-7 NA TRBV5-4 CASSLLAGGKYEQYF TGTGCCAGCAGCTTGTTAGCGGGGGGGAAATACGAGCAGTACTTC
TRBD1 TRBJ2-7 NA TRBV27 CASSKTGPAVYEQYF TGTGCCAGCAGCAAGACAGGGCCGGCAGTATACGAGCAGTACTTC
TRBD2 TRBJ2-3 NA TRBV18 CASSPAGVSTDTQYF TGTGCCAGCTCACCAGCGGGAGTCAGCACAGATACGCAGTATTTT
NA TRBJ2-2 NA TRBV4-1 CASSQGPRLESNTGELFF TGCGCCAGCAGCCAAGGACCTAGACTAGAAAGTAACACCGGGGAGCTGTTTTTT
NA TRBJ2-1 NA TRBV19 CARVGIRGSCGDEQFF TGTGCCAGGGTTGGGATACGGGGGTCATGTGGGGATGAGCAGTTCTTC